This TCR beta chain stems from a study of tumor-infiltrating lymphocytes in localized non-small cell lung cancer. Study at large: Several tumor histologies, both smoking statuses, and some post-neoadjuvant chemotherapy samples were included. Resected tumor was paired with non-adjacent uninvolved lung from the same patient.

Overall study findings and caveats: TCR sequencing covered a subset of patients with enough tissue.

Trimming at V came to 5 bases and at J to 5 bases, leaving 8 bases not matched to a gene. CDR1 and CDR2 from the germline V gene are MDHEN and SYDVKM. CDR3 length: 14 amino acids. TCRdb keeps only in-frame clones here, not all; method: immunoSEQ multiplex PCR. The data hold some 10,000 clones, with approximately 60% observed a single time. Concerning this clone: The antigen is not known.

The sequence was collected from a human donor with non-small cell lung cancer. The chain links TRBV28 to TRBJ1-2; 7 nucleotides line up with TRBD1. Sample: uninvolved lung tissue not adjacent to the tumor. The CDR3 loop is CASSPWDSSYGYTF. The DNA for the CDR3 is TGTGCCAGCAGTCCTTGGGACAGTAGTTATGGCTACACCTTC.